What follows describes a single TCR beta chain. Its target is not known. V gave up 6 bases and J gave up 5 bases; unmatched junction bases: 13. Per germline, CDR1 MNHEY and CDR2 SMNVEV (reference sequence). The CDR3 totals 15 residues. This specimen comes from a study of long-term antiretroviral therapy in people with HIV. Study observations and caveats: Repertoires with HIV possessed tighter CDR3 length spans than those of controls.

People in the study who had HIV all got their treatment in the United States. Sequencing relied on immunoSEQ assay v3.0, run at survey level. Assay used: immunoSEQ multiplex PCR; TCRdb lists only in-frame clones, some missing. The sample records approximately 17,000 clones, over 75% being singletons. V is TRBV27 and J is TRBJ2-7, with 7 bases aligning to TRBD2. The TCR comes from a man between 25 and 39 years old with HIV. Here the sequenced sample was unsorted PBMCs, taken less than 2.2 years before starting antiretroviral therapy. The CDR3 DNA follows: TGTGCCAGCAGCACAGGAGCGGGGCTTGGGGACGAGCAGTACTTC. Translated: CASSTGAGLGDEQYF.